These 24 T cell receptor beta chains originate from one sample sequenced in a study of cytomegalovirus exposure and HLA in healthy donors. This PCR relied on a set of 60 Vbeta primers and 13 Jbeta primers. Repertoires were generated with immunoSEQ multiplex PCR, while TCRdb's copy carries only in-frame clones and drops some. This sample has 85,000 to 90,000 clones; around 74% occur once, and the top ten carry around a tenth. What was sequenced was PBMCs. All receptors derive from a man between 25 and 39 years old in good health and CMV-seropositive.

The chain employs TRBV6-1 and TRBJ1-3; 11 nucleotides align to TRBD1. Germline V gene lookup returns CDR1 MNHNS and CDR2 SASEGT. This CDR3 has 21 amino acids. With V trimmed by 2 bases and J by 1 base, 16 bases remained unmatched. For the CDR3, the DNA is TGTGCCAGCAGTGAATTTTGGGTGGGGGACAGGGGGATCGGGTCTGGAAACACCATATATTTT. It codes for CASSEFWVGDRGIGSGNTIYF.

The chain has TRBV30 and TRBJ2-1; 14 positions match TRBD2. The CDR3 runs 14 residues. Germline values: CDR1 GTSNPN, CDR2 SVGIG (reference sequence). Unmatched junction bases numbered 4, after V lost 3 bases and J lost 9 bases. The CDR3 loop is CAWRTSGGAVEQFF. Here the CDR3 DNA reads TGTGCCTGGAGGACTAGCGGGGGGGCTGTTGAGCAGTTCTTC.

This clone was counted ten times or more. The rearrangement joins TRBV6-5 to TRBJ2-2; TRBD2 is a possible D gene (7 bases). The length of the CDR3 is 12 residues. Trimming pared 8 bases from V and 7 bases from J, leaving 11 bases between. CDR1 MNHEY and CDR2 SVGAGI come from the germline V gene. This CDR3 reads CASGGAGGELFF. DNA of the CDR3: TGTGCCAGCGGGGGGGCCGGCGGGGAGCTGTTTTTT.

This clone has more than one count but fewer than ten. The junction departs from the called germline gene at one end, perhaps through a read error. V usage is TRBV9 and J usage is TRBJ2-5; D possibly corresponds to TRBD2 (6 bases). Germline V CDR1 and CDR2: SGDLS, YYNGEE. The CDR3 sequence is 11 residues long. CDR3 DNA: TGTGCCAGCAGCGTAGATGGGACTCAACACTTC. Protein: CASSVDGTQHF.

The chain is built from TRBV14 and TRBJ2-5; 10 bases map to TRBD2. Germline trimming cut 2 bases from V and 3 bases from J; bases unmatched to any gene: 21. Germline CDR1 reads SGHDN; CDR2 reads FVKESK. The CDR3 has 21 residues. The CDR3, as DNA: TGTGCCAGCAGCCAAACGAACCGGTTCGGAGCGGGGGGGCCCCCCGAAGAGACCCAGTACTTC. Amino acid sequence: CASSQTNRFGAGGPPEETQYF.

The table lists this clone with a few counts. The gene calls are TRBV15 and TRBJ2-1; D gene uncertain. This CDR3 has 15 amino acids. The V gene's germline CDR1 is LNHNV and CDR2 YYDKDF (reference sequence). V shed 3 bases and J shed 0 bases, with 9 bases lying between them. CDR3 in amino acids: CATSSTSGSYNEQFF. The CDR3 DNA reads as TGTGCCACCAGCAGTACCTCAGGCTCCTACAATGAGCAGTTCTTC.

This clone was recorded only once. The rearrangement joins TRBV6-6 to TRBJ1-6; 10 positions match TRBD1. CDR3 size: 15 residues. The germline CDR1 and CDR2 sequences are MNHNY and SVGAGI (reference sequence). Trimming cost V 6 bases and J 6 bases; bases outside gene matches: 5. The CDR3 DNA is TGTGCCAGCAGGCCGGGGACAGGGGCTAATTCACCCCTCCACTTT. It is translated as CASRPGTGANSPLHF.

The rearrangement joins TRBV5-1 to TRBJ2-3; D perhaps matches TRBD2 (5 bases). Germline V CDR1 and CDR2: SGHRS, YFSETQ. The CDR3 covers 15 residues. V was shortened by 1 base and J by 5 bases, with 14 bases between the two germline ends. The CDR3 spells CASSLQTGSKDTQYF. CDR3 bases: TGCGCCAGCAGCTTGCAGACGGGGTCCAAAGATACGCAGTATTTT.

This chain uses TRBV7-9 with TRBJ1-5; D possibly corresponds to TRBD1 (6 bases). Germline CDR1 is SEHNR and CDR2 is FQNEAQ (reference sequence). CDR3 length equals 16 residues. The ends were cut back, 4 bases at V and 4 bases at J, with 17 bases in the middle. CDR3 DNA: TGTGCCAGCAGCTCTTGGGGCCCAGGGGAGAATCAGCCCCAGCATTTT. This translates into CASSSWGPGENQPQHF. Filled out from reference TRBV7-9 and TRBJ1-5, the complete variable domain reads DTGVSQNPRHKITKRGQNVTFRCDPISEHNRLYWYRQTLGQGPEFLTYFQNEAQLEKSRLLSDRFSAERPKGSFSTLEIQRTEQGDSAMYLCASSSWGPGENQPQHFGDGTRLSIL.

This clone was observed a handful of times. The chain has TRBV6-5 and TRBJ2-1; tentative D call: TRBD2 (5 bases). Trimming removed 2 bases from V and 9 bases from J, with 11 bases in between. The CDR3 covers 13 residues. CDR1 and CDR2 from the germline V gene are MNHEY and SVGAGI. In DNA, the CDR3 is TGTGCCAGCAGTTACCTCCTCGCGGGTGAGCAGTTCTTC. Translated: CASSYLLAGEQFF.

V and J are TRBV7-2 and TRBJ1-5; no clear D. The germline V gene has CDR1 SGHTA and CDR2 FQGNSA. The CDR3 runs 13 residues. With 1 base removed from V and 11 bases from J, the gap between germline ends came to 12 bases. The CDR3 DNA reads TGTGCCAGCAGCTTAGACGGCGCGGCTACCCAGCATTTT. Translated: CASSLDGAATQHF. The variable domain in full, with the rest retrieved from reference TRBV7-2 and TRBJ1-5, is GAGVSQSPSNKVTEKGKDVELRCDPISGHTALYWYRQSLGQGLEFLIYFQGNSAPDKSGLPSDRFSAERTGGSVSTLTIQRTQQEDSAVYLCASSLDGAATQHFGDGTRLSIL.

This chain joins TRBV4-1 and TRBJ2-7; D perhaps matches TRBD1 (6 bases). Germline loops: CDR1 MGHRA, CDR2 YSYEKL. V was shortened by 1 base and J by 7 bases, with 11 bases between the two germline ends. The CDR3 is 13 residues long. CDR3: CASSQGWGLEQYF. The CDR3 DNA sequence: TGCGCCAGCAGCCAAGGCTGGGGGCTTGAGCAGTACTTC.

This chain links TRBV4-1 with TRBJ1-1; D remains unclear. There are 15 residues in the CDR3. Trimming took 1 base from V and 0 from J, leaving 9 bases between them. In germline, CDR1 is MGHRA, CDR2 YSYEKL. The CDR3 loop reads CASSQGLSMNTEAFF. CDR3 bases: TGCGCCAGCAGCCAAGGACTGAGTATGAACACTGAAGCTTTCTTT.

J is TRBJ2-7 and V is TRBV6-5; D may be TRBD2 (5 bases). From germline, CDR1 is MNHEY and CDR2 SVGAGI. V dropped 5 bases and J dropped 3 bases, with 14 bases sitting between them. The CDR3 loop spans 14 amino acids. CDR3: CASSITHEGYEQYF. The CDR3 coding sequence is TGTGCCAGCAGTATAACACACGAGGGCTACGAGCAGTACTTC.

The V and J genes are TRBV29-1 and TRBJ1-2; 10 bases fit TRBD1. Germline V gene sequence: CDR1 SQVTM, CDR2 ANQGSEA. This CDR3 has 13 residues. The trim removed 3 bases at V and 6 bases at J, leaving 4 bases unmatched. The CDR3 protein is CSVDVGTGDGYTF. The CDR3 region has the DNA TGCAGCGTTGATGTTGGGACAGGGGATGGCTACACCTTC.

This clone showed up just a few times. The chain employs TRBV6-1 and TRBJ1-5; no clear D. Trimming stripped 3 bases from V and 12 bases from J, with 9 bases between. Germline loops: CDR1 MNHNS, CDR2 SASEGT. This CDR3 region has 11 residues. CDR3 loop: CASSDGRFQHF. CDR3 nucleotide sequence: TGTGCCAGCAGTGATGGCAGGTTCCAGCATTTT.

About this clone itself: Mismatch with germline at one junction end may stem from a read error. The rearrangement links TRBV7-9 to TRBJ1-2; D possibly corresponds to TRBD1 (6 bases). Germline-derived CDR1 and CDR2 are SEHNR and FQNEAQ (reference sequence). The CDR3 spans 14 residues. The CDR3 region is CSSSVPGVYYGYTF. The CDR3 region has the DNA TGTTCCAGCAGCGTTCCAGGGGTTTACTATGGCTACACCTTC.

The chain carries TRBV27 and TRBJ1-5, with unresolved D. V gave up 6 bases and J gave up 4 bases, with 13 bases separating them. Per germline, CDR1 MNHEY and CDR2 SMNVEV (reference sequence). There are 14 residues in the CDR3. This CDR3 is CASRSLYLNQPQHF. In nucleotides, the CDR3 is TGTGCCAGCAGATCCCTCTACCTGAATCAGCCCCAGCATTTT.

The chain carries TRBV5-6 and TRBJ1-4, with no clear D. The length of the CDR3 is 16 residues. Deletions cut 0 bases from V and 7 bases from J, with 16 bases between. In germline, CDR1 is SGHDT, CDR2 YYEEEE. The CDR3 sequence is CASSLGPQEGVEKLFF. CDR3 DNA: TGTGCCAGCAGCTTGGGCCCCCAGGAGGGAGTTGAAAAACTGTTTTTT. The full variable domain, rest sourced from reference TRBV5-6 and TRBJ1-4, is DAGVTQSPTHLIKTRGQQVTLRCSPKSGHDTVSWYQQALGQGPQFIFQYYEEEERQRGNFPDRFSGHQFPNYSSELNVNALLLGDSALYLCASSLGPQEGVEKLFFGSGTQLSVL.

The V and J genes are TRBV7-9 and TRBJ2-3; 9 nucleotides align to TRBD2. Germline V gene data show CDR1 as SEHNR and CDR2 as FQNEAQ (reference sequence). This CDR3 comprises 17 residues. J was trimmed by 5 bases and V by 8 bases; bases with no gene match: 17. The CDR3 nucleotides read TGTGCCAGCGCTTGGGCGGGGGGGCCGCCTCTTCTAGATACGCAGTATTTT. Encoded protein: CASAWAGGPPLLDTQYF. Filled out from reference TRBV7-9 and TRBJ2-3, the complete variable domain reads DTGVSQNPRHKITKRGQNVTFRCDPISEHNRLYWYRQTLGQGPEFLTYFQNEAQLEKSRLLSDRFSAERPKGSFSTLEIQRTEQGDSAMYLCASAWAGGPPLLDTQYFGPGTRLTVL.

CDR3 region: CASSQYRVSSYNEQFF. CDR3 sequence (DNA): TGTGCCAGCAGCCAATACAGGGTATCCTCCTACAATGAGCAGTTCTTC. The chain has TRBV14 and TRBJ2-1; TRBD1 is a possible D gene (6 bases). Trimming stripped 2 bases from V and 0 bases from J, with 11 bases between. The CDR3 runs 16 residues. The germline V gene has CDR1 SGHDN and CDR2 FVKESK.

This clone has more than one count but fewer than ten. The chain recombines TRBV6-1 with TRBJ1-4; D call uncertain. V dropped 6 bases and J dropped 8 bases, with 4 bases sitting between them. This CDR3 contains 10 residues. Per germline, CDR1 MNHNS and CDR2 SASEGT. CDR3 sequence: CASRGEKLFF. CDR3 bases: TGTGCCAGCAGGGGCGAAAAACTGTTTTTT.

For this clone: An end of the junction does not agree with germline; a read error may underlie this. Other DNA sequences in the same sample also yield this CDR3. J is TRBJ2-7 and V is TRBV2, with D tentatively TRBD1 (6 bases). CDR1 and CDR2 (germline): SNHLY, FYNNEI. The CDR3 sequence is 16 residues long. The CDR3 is CASSLIPRGHHYEQYF. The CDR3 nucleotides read TGTGCCAGCAGTCTAATTCCTAGGGGACACCACTACGAACAGTACTTC.

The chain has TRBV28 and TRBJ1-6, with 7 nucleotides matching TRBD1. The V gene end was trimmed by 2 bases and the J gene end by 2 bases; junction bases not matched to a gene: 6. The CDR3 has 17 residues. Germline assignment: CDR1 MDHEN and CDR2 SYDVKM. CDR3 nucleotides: TGTGCCAGCAGTTTAACGGTCGGACAGGCCTATAATTCACCCCTCCACTTT. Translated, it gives CASSLTVGQAYNSPLHF.